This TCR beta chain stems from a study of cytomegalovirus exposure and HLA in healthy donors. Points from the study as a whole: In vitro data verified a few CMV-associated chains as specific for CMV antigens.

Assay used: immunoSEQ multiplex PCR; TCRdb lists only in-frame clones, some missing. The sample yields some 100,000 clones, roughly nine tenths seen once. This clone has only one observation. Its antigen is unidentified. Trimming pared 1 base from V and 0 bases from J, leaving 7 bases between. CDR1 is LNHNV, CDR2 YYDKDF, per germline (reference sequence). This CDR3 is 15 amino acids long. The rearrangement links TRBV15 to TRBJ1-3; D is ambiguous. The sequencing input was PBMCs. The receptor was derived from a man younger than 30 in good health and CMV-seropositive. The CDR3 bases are TGTGCCACCAGCAGAGTCTCGGGCTCTGGAAACACCATATATTTT. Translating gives CATSRVSGSGNTIYF.